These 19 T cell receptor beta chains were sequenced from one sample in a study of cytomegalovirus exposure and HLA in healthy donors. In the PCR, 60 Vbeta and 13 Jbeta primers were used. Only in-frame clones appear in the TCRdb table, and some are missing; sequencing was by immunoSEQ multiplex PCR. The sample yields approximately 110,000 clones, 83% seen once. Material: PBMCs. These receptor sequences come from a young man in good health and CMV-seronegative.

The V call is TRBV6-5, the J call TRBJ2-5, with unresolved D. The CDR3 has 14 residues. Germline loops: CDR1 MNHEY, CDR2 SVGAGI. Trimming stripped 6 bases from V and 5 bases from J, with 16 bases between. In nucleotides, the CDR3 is TGTGCCAGCAGCCCCCAAACGACTGCGGAGACCCAGTACTTC. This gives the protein CASSPQTTAETQYF.

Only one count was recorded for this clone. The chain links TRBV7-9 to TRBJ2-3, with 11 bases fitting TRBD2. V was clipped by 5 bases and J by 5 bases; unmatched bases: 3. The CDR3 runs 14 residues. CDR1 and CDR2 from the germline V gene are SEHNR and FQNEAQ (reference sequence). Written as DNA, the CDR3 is TGTGCCAGCAGCCCTACTAGCGGGGGAGATACGCAGTATTTT. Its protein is CASSPTSGGDTQYF.

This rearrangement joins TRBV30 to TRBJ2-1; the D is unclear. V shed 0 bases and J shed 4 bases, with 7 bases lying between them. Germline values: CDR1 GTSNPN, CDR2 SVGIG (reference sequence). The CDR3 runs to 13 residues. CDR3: CAWSVQVYNEQFF. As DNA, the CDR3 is TGTGCCTGGAGTGTTCAGGTATACAATGAGCAGTTCTTC.

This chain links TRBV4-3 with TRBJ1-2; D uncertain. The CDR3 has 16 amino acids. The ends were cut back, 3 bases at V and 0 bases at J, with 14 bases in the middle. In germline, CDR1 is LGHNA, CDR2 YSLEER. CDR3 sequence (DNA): TGCGCCAGCAGCCACCCTGCCGCCTTAGCTAACTATGGCTACACCTTC. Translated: CASSHPAALANYGYTF.

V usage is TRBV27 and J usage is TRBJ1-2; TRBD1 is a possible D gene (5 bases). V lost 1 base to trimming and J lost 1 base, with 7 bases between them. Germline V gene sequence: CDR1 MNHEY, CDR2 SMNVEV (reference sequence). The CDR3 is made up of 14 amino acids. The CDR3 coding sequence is TGTGCCAGCAGTTTATTCGGGGGTAACTATGGCTACACCTTC. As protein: CASSLFGGNYGYTF.

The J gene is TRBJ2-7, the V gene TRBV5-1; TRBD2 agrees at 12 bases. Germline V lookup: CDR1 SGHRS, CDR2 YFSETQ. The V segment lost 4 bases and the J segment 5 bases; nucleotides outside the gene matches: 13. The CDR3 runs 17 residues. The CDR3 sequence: CASSPRTSGNTGDEQYF. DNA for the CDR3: TGCGCCAGCAGCCCACGGACTAGCGGGAATACAGGCGACGAGCAGTACTTC.

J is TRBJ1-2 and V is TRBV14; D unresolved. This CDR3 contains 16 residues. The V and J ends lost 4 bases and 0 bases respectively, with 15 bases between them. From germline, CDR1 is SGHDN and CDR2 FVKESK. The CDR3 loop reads CASSRATARANYGYTF. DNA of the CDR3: TGTGCCAGCAGCCGGGCCACGGCCAGAGCTAACTATGGCTACACCTTC.

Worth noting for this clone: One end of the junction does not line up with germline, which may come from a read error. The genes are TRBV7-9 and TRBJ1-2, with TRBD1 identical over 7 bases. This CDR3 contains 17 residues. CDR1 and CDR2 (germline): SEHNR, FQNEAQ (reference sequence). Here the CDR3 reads CSSRRIRGIAPKDGYTF. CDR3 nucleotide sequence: TGTTCCAGCAGACGGATCAGGGGGATAGCTCCTAAAGATGGCTACACCTTC.

DNA for the CDR3: TGTGCCAGCAGCCTCATAGGGGGGGACAATGAGCAGTTCTTC. It is translated as CASSLIGGDNEQFF. The gene calls are TRBV6-5 and TRBJ2-1; D possibly corresponds to TRBD2 (7 bases). The ends were cut back, 6 bases at V and 5 bases at J, with 14 bases in the middle. CDR3 length: 14 amino acids. Germline V CDR1 and CDR2: MNHEY, SVGAGI.

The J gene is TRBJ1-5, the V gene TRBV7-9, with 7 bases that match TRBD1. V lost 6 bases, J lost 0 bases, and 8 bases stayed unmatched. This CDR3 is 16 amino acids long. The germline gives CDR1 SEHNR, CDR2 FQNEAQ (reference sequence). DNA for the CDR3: TGTGCCAGCAGGGTGGAACAGGGGATTAGCAATCAGCCCCAGCATTTT. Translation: CASRVEQGISNQPQHF.

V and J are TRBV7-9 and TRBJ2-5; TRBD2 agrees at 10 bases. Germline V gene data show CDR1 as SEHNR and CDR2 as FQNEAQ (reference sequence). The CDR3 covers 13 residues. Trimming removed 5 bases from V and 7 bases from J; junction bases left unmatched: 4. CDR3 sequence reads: CASSHKREGTQYF. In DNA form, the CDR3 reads TGTGCCAGCAGCCATAAGCGGGAGGGGACCCAGTACTTC.

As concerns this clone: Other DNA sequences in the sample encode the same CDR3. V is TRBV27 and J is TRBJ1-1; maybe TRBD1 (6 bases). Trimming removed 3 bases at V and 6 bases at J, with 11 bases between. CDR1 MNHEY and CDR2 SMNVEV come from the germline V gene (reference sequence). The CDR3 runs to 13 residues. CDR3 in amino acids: CASSLTGWAEAFF. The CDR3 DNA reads TGTGCCAGCAGTTTGACAGGCTGGGCTGAAGCTTTCTTT.

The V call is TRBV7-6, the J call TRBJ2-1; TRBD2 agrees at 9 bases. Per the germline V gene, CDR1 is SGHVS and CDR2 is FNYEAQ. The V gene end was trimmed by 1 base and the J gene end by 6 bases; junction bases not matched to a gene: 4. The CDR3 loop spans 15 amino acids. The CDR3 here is CASSLGGLASNEQFF. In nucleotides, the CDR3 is TGTGCCAGCAGCTTAGGGGGACTAGCATCCAATGAGCAGTTCTTC.

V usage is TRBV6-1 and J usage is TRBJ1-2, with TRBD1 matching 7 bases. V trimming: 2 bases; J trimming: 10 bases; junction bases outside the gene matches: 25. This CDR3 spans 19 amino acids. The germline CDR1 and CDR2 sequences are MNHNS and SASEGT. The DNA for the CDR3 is TGTGCCAGCAGTGAACTACGACAGGGATACAAAACAAAAACCTCCGACTACACCTTC. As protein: CASSELRQGYKTKTSDYTF.

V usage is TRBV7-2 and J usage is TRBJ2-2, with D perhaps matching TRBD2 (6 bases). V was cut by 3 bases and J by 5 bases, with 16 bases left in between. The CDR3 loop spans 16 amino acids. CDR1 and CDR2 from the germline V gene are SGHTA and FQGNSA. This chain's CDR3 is CASSFFQRASTGELFF. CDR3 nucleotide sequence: TGTGCCAGCAGCTTTTTCCAGCGGGCGTCGACCGGGGAGCTGTTTTTT. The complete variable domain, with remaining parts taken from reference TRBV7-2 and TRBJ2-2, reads GAGVSQSPSNKVTEKGKDVELRCDPISGHTALYWYRQSLGQGLEFLIYFQGNSAPDKSGLPSDRFSAERTGGSVSTLTIQRTQQEDSAVYLCASSFFQRASTGELFFGEGSRLTVL.

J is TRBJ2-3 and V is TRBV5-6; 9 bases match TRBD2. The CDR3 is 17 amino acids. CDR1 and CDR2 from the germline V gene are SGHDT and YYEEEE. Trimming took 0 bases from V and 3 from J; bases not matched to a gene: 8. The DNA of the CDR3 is TGTGCCAGCAGCTTGGGTACAGCGGGAGGCTGGACAGATACGCAGTATTTT. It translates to CASSLGTAGGWTDTQYF. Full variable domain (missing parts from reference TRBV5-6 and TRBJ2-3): DAGVTQSPTHLIKTRGQQVTLRCSPKSGHDTVSWYQQALGQGPQFIFQYYEEEERQRGNFPDRFSGHQFPNYSSELNVNALLLGDSALYLCASSLGTAGGWTDTQYFGPGTRLTVL.

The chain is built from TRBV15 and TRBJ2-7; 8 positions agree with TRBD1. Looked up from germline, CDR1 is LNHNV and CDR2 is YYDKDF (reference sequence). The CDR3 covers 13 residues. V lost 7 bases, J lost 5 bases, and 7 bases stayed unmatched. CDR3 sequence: CATTPDRAHEQYF. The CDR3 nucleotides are TGTGCCACCACCCCGGACAGGGCCCACGAGCAGTACTTC.

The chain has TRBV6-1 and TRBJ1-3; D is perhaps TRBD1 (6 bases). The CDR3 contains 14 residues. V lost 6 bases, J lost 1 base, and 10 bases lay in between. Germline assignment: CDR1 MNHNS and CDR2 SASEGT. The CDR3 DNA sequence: TGTGCCAGCAGCCCCACAGGGTCTGGAAACACCATATATTTT. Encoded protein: CASSPTGSGNTIYF.

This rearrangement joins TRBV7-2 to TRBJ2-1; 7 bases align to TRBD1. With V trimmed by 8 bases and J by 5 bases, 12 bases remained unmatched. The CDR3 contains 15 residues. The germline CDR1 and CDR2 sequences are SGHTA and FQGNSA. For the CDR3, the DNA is TGTGCCAGCTCCGAACAGGGACAGATTCACAATGAGCAGTTCTTC. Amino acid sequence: CASSEQGQIHNEQFF.